These 19 T cell receptor beta chains were sequenced from one sample in a study of glioma-infiltrating T cells. Amplification of TCR alpha and beta CDR3 regions from RNA used iRepertoire nested multiplex PCR. TCRdb fed the multiplex PCR reads into MiXCR, producing one record per CDR3 protein. Seen here are some 120,000 distinct CDR3 sequences, 23% observed once, and the top ten hold 15%. Sequenced sample: glioma tissue, nonneoplastic brain tissue, or PBMCs (not recorded which). The receptors derive from a human donor with low-grade glioma or glioblastoma, undergoing nonglioma brain surgery, or in good health (not recorded which).

This clonotype was detected ten times or more. V is TRBV7-2 and J is TRBJ2-7; 15 bases fit TRBD2. Germline lookup yields CDR1 SGHTA and CDR2 FQGNSA. The CDR3 spans 17 residues. The V segment lost 1 base and the J segment 12 bases; nucleotides outside the gene matches: 13. The CDR3 DNA reads TGTGCCAGCAGCTTAGACTGGACCTCGGGACTAGCGGGAGGACTGTACTTC. Translating gives CASSLDWTSGLAGGLYF.

This clonotype was detected many times. V is TRBV20-1 and J is TRBJ2-5; D possibly corresponds to TRBD2 (5 bases). Trimming left V 0 bases short and J 1 base short, with 15 bases between. The CDR3 contains 16 residues. The germline V gene encodes CDR1 DFQATT and CDR2 SNEGSKA (reference sequence). CDR3 DNA sequence: TGCAGTGCTAGAGATGGCGCCACAGCGGCCCAAGAGACCCAGTACTTC. It yields the protein CSARDGATAAQETQYF.

As regards this clonotype: A single base separates this from a much larger clone, so it may be a read error. The chain employs TRBV4-2 and TRBJ1-1; 9 bases fit TRBD1. Germline V gene lookup returns CDR1 LGHNA and CDR2 YNFKEQ. The CDR3 runs 14 residues. V gave up 7 bases and J gave up 6 bases; unmatched junction bases: 9. The CDR3 spells CASTRDREVAEAFF. DNA of the CDR3: TGTGCCAGCACCCGGGACAGGGAGGTAGCTGAAGCTTTCTTT.

The sample holds many counts of this clonotype. The chain employs TRBV7-2 and TRBJ2-1; 10 bases fit TRBD2. CDR1 and CDR2 (germline): SGHTA, FQGNSA. The CDR3 totals 15 residues. J was trimmed by 6 bases and V by 5 bases; bases with no gene match: 7. The CDR3, as DNA: TGTGCCAGCAGCCCGATGGGACTAGCGTCCAATGAGCAGTTCTTC. Its translation is CASSPMGLASNEQFF.

This clonotype was recorded at least ten times. The V and J genes are TRBV19 and TRBJ2-7, with 7 bases fitting TRBD1. The germline V gene has CDR1 LNHDA and CDR2 SQIVND (reference sequence). Unmatched junction bases numbered 11, after V lost 5 bases and J lost 4 bases. The CDR3 is 15 amino acids. This chain's CDR3 is CASSLRLDRRYEQYF. The CDR3 nucleotides are TGTGCCAGTAGTCTCAGGCTGGACAGGAGGTACGAGCAGTACTTC.

This clonotype was counted at least ten times. The rearrangement links TRBV4-3 to TRBJ2-7; TRBD2 matches 7 bases. Germline assignment: CDR1 LGHNA and CDR2 YSLEER. V lost 2 bases, J lost 10 bases, and 14 bases stayed unmatched. CDR3 length equals 15 residues. CDR3 in amino acids: CASSQTTTGRTKQYF. In DNA, the CDR3 is TGCGCCAGCAGCCAAACCACTACCGGGAGGACGAAACAGTACTTC.

This clonotype was counted a single time. A read error may be the cause here, since a much bigger clone is one base away. The chain has TRBV20-1 and TRBJ2-1; D not resolved. The CDR3 is 12 residues long. Trimming cost V 6 bases and J 6 bases, with 12 bases left between them. Germline V gives CDR1 DFQATT, CDR2 SNEGSKA (reference sequence). In DNA, the CDR3 is TGCAGTGCCACCCTCGACGGCAATGAGCAGTTCTTC. Residues: CSATLDGNEQFF.

This clonotype has more than one count but fewer than ten. The rearrangement joins TRBV2 to TRBJ2-7; 9 bases map to TRBD2. The CDR3 is 16 amino acids. The V gene end was trimmed by 4 bases and the J gene end by 1 base; junction bases not matched to a gene: 8. Germline V CDR1 and CDR2: SNHLY, FYNNEI. The CDR3 loop is CASSGELAGNSYEQYF. The CDR3 region has the DNA TGTGCCAGCAGTGGAGAGCTAGCGGGAAATTCCTACGAGCAGTACTTC.

Turning to this clonotype: A much bigger clone sits one base away, suggesting this may be a read error. V and J are TRBV4-3 and TRBJ2-4, with 9 nucleotides matching TRBD1. The germline gives CDR1 LGHNA, CDR2 YSLEER. CDR3 length: 18 amino acids. CDR3 residues: CTSSQAHRGRGAKNIQYF. In DNA form, the CDR3 reads TGCACCAGCAGCCAAGCACACAGGGGGCGTGGAGCCAAAAACATTCAGTACTTC.

A few counts support this clonotype. This chain uses TRBV9 with TRBJ1-1, with unresolved D. V lost 0 bases to trimming and J lost 4 bases, with 7 bases between them. This CDR3 has 13 residues. Germline CDR1 is SGDLS and CDR2 is YYNGEE. This chain's CDR3 is CASSVEGFTEAFF. CDR3 sequence (DNA): TGTGCCAGCAGCGTAGAAGGGTTCACTGAAGCTTTCTTT.

This clonotype was counted between two and nine times. The gene calls are TRBV5-6 and TRBJ2-3, with TRBD2 matching 8 bases. CDR1 and CDR2 (germline): SGHDT, YYEEEE. The CDR3 runs to 17 residues. The trim removed 4 bases at V and 4 bases at J, leaving 14 bases unmatched. The CDR3, as DNA: TGTGCCAGCAGCCAAACCGGAGCGGGAGTCACGGCAGATACGCAGTATTTT. Its translation: CASSQTGAGVTADTQYF.

Only a few counts were recorded for this clonotype. V is TRBV11-2 and J is TRBJ2-2; 13 bases line up with TRBD2. The CDR3 length is 16 residues. V shed 5 bases and J 7 bases; nucleotides not matched to a gene: 7. Germline V gene lookup returns CDR1 SGHAT and CDR2 FQNNGV. The CDR3 sequence: CASSLRLAGGGGELFF. The CDR3 coding sequence is TGTGCCAGCAGCCTTCGACTAGCGGGAGGTGGCGGGGAGCTGTTTTTT.

The chain has TRBV7-6 and TRBJ1-2; D remains unclear. The CDR3 loop spans 13 amino acids. Germline CDR1 reads SGHVS; CDR2 reads FNYEAQ. Trimming cost V 4 bases and J 2 bases, with 8 bases left between them. CDR3 coding DNA: TGTGCCAGCAGCTCCCCTCAGAACTATGGCTACACCTTC. Translating gives CASSSPQNYGYTF.

Ten or more counts support this clonotype. This CDR3 reads CSVEVLRGYGYTF. As DNA, the CDR3 is TGCAGCGTTGAAGTTCTTCGGGGCTATGGCTACACCTTC. This sequence joins TRBV29-1 and TRBJ1-2; D not certain. CDR3 size: 13 residues. Germline V gene data show CDR1 as SQVTM and CDR2 as ANQGSEA. Deletions cut 1 base from V and 4 bases from J, with 10 bases between.

This clonotype was picked up many times. This chain links TRBV7-9 with TRBJ1-4; the D gene is possibly TRBD1 (5 bases). The length of the CDR3 is 15 residues. The germline V and J ends were trimmed by 5 bases and 2 bases, with 12 bases remaining between them. The germline CDR1 and CDR2 sequences are SEHNR and FQNEAQ (reference sequence). CDR3 region: CASSTSGTTNEKLFF. The CDR3, as DNA: TGTGCCAGCAGCACCTCCGGGACCACTAATGAAAAACTGTTTTTT.

This clonotype was recorded at least ten times. The junction shows a germline mismatch at one end, possibly a read error. The rearrangement uses TRBV7-7 and TRBJ2-7; either TRBD1 or TRBD2 may supply D (5 bases each). The germline V gene has CDR1 SSHAT and CDR2 FNYEAQ (reference sequence). CDR3 length: 13 residues. The CDR3 DNA reads TGTGCTAGCAGCTTAGGTCGGGGCGGCGAGCAGTACTTC. This sequence encodes CASSLGRGGEQYF.

This clonotype was seen many times. The genes are TRBV7-2 and TRBJ2-5, with D unresolved. The length of the CDR3 is 11 residues. The V and J ends lost 3 bases and 5 bases respectively, with 4 bases between them. The germline V gene encodes CDR1 SGHTA and CDR2 FQGNSA. The CDR3 DNA reads TGTGCCAGCAGCTTCCTGGAGACCCAGTACTTC. Encoded protein: CASSFLETQYF.

There are many counts of this clonotype. The V call is TRBV27, the J call TRBJ1-5; no clear D. The germline CDR1 and CDR2 sequences are MNHEY and SMNVEV (reference sequence). This CDR3 is 15 amino acids long. V was cut by 2 bases and J by 0 bases, with 8 bases left in between. CDR3 loop: CASSLGRVSNQPQHF. The CDR3 coding sequence is TGTGCCAGCAGTTTAGGGAGGGTTAGCAATCAGCCCCAGCATTTT.

About this clonotype: Given a much more abundant clone one base away, this may be a read error. The gene calls are TRBV3-1 and TRBJ2-3; D unresolved. The CDR3 spans 13 residues. With 0 bases removed from V and 4 bases from J, the gap between germline ends came to 5 bases. Germline V gives CDR1 LGHDT, CDR2 YNNKEL (reference sequence). The CDR3 loop reads CASSQEIADTQYF. DNA for the CDR3: TGTGCCAGCAGCCAAGAAATCGCAGATACGCAGTATTTT.